In this sample, the clone carrying this T cell receptor beta chain turned up a few times. These data originate in a study of blood T cell repertoires in COVID-19. At the level of the study: Donors in the United States, Italy and Spain gave samples during acute or convalescent COVID-19. T cells, B-cell-depleted T cells, or PBMCs provided the cDNA or gDNA that served as material.

The CDR3 sequence is 16 residues long. The V segment lost 3 bases and the J segment 5 bases; nucleotides outside the gene matches: 8. Germline CDR1 and CDR2: SEHNR and FQNEAQ (reference sequence). In the original processing: Estimated nucleated cell counts came from reference gene primer amplification. Sequenced by immunoSEQ multiplex PCR; TCRdb stores in-frame clones only, minus some. That table gives V, J and clone size, and the DNA gave D and trimming. The data contain around 99,000 clones, less than 85% of them singletons. The sequence was obtained from a human donor in a cohort sampled during active or convalescent COVID-19. Sequenced sample: peripheral blood. The genes are TRBV7-9 and TRBJ2-5, with TRBD2 identical over 11 bases. The CDR3 protein is CASSLGRLAGIETQYF. Written as DNA, the CDR3 is TGTGCCAGCAGCTTGGGTCGACTAGCGGGAATTGAGACCCAGTACTTC.